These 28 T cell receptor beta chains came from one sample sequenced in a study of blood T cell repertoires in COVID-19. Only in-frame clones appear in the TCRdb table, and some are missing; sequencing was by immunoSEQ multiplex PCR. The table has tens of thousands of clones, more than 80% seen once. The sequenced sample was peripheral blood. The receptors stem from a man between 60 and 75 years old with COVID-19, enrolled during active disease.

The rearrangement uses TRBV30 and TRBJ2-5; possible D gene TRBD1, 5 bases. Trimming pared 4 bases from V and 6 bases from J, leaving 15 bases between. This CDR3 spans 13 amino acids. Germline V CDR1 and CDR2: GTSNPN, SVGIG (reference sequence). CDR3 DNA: TGTGCCTGGAACGGGCAGGGTGGGCAGACCCAGTACTTC. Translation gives CAWNGQGGQTQYF.

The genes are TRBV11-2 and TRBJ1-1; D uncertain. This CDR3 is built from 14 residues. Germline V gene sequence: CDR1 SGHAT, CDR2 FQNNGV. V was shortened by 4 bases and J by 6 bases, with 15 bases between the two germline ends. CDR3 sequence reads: CASSSVPRISEAFF. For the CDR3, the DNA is TGTGCCAGCAGCTCTGTACCGAGGATCTCTGAAGCTTTCTTT.

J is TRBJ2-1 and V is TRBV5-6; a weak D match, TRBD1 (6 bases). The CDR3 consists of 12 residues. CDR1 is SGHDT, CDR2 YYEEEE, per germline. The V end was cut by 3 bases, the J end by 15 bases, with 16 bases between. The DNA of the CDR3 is TGTGCCAGCAGCTCACGCAAGGGGGACCGGTTCTTC. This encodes CASSSRKGDRFF. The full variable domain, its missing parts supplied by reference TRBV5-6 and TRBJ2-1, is DAGVTQSPTHLIKTRGQQVTLRCSPKSGHDTVSWYQQALGQGPQFIFQYYEEEERQRGNFPDRFSGHQFPNYSSELNVNALLLGDSALYLCASSSRKGDRFFGPGTRLTVL.

The CDR3 loop is CASSLAHFPHTF. Here the CDR3 DNA reads TGTGCCAGCAGTTTAGCGCACTTCCCCCACACCTTC. The V gene is TRBV12-3 or TRBV12-4, the J gene TRBJ1-2; D gene ambiguous. The CDR3 extends over 12 amino acids. The germline V and J ends were trimmed by 0 bases and 12 bases, with 11 bases remaining between them.

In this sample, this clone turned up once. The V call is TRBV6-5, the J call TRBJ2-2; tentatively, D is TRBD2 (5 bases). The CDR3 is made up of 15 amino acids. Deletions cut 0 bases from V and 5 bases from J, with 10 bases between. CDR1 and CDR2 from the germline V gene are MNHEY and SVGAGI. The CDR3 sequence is CASSYSLAGTGELFF. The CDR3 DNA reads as TGTGCCAGCAGTTACTCGCTGGCGGGTACCGGGGAGCTGTTTTTT.

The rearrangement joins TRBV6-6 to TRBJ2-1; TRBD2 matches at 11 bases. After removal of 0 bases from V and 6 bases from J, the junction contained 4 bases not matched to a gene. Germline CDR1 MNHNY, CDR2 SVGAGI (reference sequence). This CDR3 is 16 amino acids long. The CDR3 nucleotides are TGTGCCAGCAGTTACTCGGGACTAGCGGCCCTCAATGAGCAGTTCTTC. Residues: CASSYSGLAALNEQFF.

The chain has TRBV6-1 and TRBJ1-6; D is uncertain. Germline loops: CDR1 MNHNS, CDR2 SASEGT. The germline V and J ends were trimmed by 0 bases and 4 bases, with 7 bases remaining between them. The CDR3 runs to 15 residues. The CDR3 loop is CASSEASGYNSPLHF. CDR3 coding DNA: TGTGCCAGCAGTGAAGCGTCGGGGTATAATTCACCCCTCCACTTT.

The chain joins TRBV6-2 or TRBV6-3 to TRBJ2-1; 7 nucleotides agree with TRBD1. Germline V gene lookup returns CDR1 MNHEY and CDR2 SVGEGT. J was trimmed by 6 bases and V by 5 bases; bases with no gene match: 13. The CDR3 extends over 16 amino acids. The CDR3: CASSRGQSYKINEQFF. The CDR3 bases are TGTGCCAGCAGTAGGGGACAGAGTTATAAAATCAATGAGCAGTTCTTC.

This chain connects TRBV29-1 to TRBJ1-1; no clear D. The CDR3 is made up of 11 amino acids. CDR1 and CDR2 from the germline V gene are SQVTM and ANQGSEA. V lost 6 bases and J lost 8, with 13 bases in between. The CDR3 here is CSVGGDGEAFF. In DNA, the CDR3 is TGCAGCGTGGGAGGTGACGGGGAAGCTTTCTTT.

The CDR3 loop reads CASSEISGASGYQETQYF. CDR3 coding DNA: TGTGCCAGCTCAGAAATTTCCGGGGCTAGCGGTTACCAAGAGACCCAGTACTTC. The V and J genes are TRBV18 and TRBJ2-5, with 7 bases identical to TRBD2. The CDR3 is made up of 18 amino acids. Looked up from germline, CDR1 is KGHSH and CDR2 is LQKENI. V trimming: 5 bases; J trimming: 0 bases; junction bases outside the gene matches: 15. Supplemented by reference TRBV18 and TRBJ2-5, the full variable domain reads NAGVMQNPRHLVRRRGQEARLRCSPMKGHSHVYWYRQLPEEGLKFMVYLQKENIIDESGMPKERFSAEFPKEGPSILRIQQVVRGDSAAYFCASSEISGASGYQETQYFGPGTRLLVL.

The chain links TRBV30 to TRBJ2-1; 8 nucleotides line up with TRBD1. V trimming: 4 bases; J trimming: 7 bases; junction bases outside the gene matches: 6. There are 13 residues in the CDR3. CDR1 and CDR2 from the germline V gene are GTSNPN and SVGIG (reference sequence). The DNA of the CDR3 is TGTGCCTGGATGCAGGGGGCAATGAATGAGCAGTTCTTC. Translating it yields CAWMQGAMNEQFF.

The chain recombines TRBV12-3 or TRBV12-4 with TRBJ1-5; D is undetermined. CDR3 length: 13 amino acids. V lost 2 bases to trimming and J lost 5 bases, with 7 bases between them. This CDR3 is CASSLREDQPQHF. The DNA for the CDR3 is TGTGCCAGCAGTTTACGGGAGGATCAGCCCCAGCATTTT.

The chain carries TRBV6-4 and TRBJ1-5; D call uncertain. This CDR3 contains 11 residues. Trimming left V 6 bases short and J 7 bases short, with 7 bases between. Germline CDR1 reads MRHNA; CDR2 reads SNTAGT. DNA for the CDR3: TGTGCCAGCAGCCCGGTCCAGCCCCAGCATTTT. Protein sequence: CASSPVQPQHF.

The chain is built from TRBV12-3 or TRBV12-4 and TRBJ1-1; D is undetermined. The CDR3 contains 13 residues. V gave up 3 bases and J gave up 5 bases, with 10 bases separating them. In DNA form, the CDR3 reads TGTGCCAGCAGTTTCGGATGGGCTACTGAAGCTTTCTTT. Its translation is CASSFGWATEAFF.

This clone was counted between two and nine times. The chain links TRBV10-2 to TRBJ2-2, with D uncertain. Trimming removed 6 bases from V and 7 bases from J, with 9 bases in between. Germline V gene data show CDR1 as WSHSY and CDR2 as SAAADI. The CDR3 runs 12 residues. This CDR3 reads CASRGRNGELFF. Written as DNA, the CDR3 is TGCGCCAGCAGGGGCAGAAACGGGGAGCTGTTTTTT.

The CDR3 protein is CASSPEGAGYGYTF. CDR3 nucleotide sequence: TGTGCCAGCAGCCCGGAAGGGGCGGGGTATGGCTACACCTTC. J is TRBJ1-2 and V is TRBV7-2; perhaps TRBD1 as D (5 bases). With 5 bases removed from V and 5 bases from J, the gap between germline ends came to 15 bases. Germline CDR1 and CDR2: SGHTA and FQGNSA. The CDR3 totals 14 residues.

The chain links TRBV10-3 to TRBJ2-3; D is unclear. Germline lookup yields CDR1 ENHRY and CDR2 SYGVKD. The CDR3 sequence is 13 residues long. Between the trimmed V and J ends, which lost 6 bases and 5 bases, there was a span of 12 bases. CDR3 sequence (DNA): TGTGCCATCAGAGAGGACGGAGTAGATACGCAGTATTTT. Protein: CAIREDGVDTQYF.

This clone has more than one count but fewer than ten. CDR3 sequence reads: CASSLVVGTKDNEQFF. CDR3 coding DNA: TGTGCCAGCAGCTTGGTGGTTGGGACAAAAGACAATGAGCAGTTCTTC. The chain joins TRBV5-6 to TRBJ2-1; TRBD1 is a possible D gene (6 bases). Trimming removed 0 bases from V and 5 bases from J, with 15 bases in between. Germline V gives CDR1 SGHDT, CDR2 YYEEEE. The length of the CDR3 is 16 residues.

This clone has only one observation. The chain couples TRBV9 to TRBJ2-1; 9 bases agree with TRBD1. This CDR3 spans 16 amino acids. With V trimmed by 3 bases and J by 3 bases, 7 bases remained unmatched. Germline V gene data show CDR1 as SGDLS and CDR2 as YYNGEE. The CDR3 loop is CASSASGTGIYNEQFF. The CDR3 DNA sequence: TGTGCCAGCAGCGCGTCCGGGACAGGGATCTACAATGAGCAGTTCTTC. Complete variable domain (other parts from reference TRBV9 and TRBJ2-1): DSGVTQTPKHLITATGQRVTLRCSPRSGDLSVYWYQQSLDQGLQFLIQYYNGEERAKGNILERFSAQQFPDLHSELNLSSLELGDSALYFCASSASGTGIYNEQFFGPGTRLTVL.

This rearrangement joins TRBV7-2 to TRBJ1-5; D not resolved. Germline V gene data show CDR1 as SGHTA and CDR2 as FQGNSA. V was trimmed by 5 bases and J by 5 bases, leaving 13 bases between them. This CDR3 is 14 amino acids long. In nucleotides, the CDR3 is TGTGCCAGCAGCCTTTACAGTATCCATCAGCCCCAGCATTTT. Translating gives CASSLYSIHQPQHF.

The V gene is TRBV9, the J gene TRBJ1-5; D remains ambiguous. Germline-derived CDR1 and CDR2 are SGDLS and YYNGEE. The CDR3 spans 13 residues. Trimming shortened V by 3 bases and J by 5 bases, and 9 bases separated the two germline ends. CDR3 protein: CASSGGLDQPQHF. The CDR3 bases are TGTGCCAGCAGCGGTGGGCTGGATCAGCCCCAGCATTTT. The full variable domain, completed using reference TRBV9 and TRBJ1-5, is DSGVTQTPKHLITATGQRVTLRCSPRSGDLSVYWYQQSLDQGLQFLIQYYNGEERAKGNILERFSAQQFPDLHSELNLSSLELGDSALYFCASSGGLDQPQHFGDGTRLSIL.

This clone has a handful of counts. DNA of the CDR3: TGTGCCAGCAGCCGGGACACCGATCAGCCCCAGCATTTT. Protein sequence: CASSRDTDQPQHF. V usage is TRBV5-5 and J usage is TRBJ1-5, with D possibly TRBD1 on 6 matching bases. Looked up from germline, CDR1 is SGHKS and CDR2 is YYEKEE (reference sequence). This CDR3 is built from 13 residues. Deletions cut 4 bases from V and 5 bases from J, with 10 bases between.

For the CDR3, the DNA is TGTGCCAGCAGCGGTCGATCCAGGGCGAACACTGAAGCTTTCTTT. Encoded protein: CASSGRSRANTEAFF. The chain links TRBV7-2 to TRBJ1-1; possible D gene TRBD1, 5 bases. The CDR3 spans 15 residues. V was cut by 5 bases and J by 1 base, with 14 bases left in between. In germline, CDR1 is SGHTA, CDR2 FQGNSA.

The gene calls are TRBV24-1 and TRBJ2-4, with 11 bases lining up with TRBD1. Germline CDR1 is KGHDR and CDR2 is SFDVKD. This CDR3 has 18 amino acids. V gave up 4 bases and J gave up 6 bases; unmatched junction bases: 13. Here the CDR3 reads CATSEFRDRGIGVNIQYF. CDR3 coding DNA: TGTGCCACCAGTGAGTTCCGGGACAGGGGGATAGGTGTAAACATTCAGTACTTC.

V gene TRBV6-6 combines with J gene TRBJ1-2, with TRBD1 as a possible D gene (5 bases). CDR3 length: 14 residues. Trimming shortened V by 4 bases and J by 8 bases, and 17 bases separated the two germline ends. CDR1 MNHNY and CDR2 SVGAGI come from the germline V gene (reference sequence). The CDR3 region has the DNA TGTGCCAGCAGTTCGCAGGACACTCAACAAGGCTACACCTTC. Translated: CASSSQDTQQGYTF.

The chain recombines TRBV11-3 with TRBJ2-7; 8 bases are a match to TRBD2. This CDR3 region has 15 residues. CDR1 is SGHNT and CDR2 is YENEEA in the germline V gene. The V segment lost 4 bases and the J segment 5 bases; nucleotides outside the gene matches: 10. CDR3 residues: CASSSQTGLVDEQYF. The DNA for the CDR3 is TGTGCCAGCAGCTCCCAGACGGGACTAGTGGACGAGCAGTACTTC. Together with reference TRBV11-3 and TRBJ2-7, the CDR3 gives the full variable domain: EAGVVQSPRYKIIEKKQPVAFWCNPISGHNTLYWYLQNLGQGPELLIRYENEEAVDDSQLPKDRFSAERLKGVDSTLKIQPAELGDSAVYLCASSSQTGLVDEQYFGPGTRLTVT.

The CDR3 loop reads CAWSIRNYGYTF. The CDR3 DNA reads as TGTGCCTGGAGTATCAGAAACTATGGCTACACCTTC. The chain joins TRBV30 to TRBJ1-2; unclear D gene. Trimming cost V 2 bases and J 2 bases, with 6 bases left between them. Germline values: CDR1 GTSNPN, CDR2 SVGIG (reference sequence). This CDR3 has 12 amino acids.

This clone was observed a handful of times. This CDR3 is CASSPKGTDTEQYF. In nucleotides, the CDR3 is TGTGCCAGCTCACCGAAAGGGACAGACACCGAGCAGTACTTC. V usage is TRBV18 and J usage is TRBJ2-7; 7 bases map to TRBD1. This CDR3 spans 14 amino acids. The germline V gene has CDR1 KGHSH and CDR2 LQKENI. V was clipped by 3 bases and J by 6 bases; unmatched bases: 8.